A single sample gave rise to the 31 T cell receptor beta chains below, sequenced in a study of blood T cell repertoires in COVID-19. The protocol was immunoSEQ multiplex PCR, while the TCRdb copy is restricted to in-frame clones and leaves out a portion. The table shows about 250,000 clones, with roughly 86% occurring only once. The sequenced sample was peripheral blood. These receptors were collected from a woman aged 55-75 years who had recovered from COVID-19.

The sample holds one count of this clone. The chain joins TRBV2 to TRBJ1-2, with 9 bases matching TRBD1. This CDR3 has 14 residues. Germline trimming cut 6 bases from V and 8 bases from J; bases unmatched to any gene: 10. Germline CDR1 SNHLY, CDR2 FYNNEI. The CDR3 is CASSELQGAWGYTF. The CDR3 nucleotides read TGTGCCAGCAGCGAATTACAGGGGGCGTGGGGCTACACCTTC.

This clone was observed once. The chain has TRBV28 and TRBJ2-2, with D possibly matching TRBD1 (6 bases). CDR3 length: 16 amino acids. With 0 bases removed from V and 3 bases from J, the gap between germline ends came to 11 bases. Looked up from germline, CDR1 is MDHEN and CDR2 is SYDVKM. The CDR3 loop is CASSLWEEGDTGELFF. In DNA form, the CDR3 reads TGTGCCAGCAGTTTATGGGAAGAGGGGGACACCGGGGAGCTGTTTTTT.

J is TRBJ1-4 and V is TRBV28; possible D gene TRBD1, 5 bases. Between the trimmed V and J ends, which lost 6 bases and 4 bases, there was a span of 15 bases. The CDR3 is 15 amino acids. The germline gives CDR1 MDHEN, CDR2 SYDVKM. The CDR3 loop reads CASRRRGGYNEKLFF. In DNA, the CDR3 is TGTGCCAGCAGACGACGGGGGGGTTATAATGAAAAACTGTTTTTT. The variable domain in full, completed from reference TRBV28 and TRBJ1-4, reads DVKVTQSSRYLVKRTGEKVFLECVQDMDHENMFWYRQDPGLGLRLIYFSYDVKMKEKGDIPEGYSVSREKKERFSLILESASTNQTSMYLCASRRRGGYNEKLFFGSGTQLSVL.

The gene calls are TRBV11-3 and TRBJ2-3; 7 bases are shared with TRBD2. With 5 bases clipped from V and 6 bases from J, the junction kept 8 bases outside the gene matches. CDR3 length: 14 residues. In germline, CDR1 is SGHNT, CDR2 YENEEA. CDR3 sequence: CASSPGGSGDTQYF. The DNA of the CDR3 is TGTGCCAGCAGCCCGGGGGGATCGGGTGATACGCAGTATTTT.

This chain joins TRBV28 and TRBJ2-7, with D possibly TRBD1 on 6 matching bases. The germline CDR1 and CDR2 sequences are MDHEN and SYDVKM. The ends were cut back, 7 bases at V and 4 bases at J, with 14 bases in the middle. This CDR3 has 13 amino acids. CDR3 DNA sequence: TGTGCCAGCATGACCGGGACACCTTACGAGCAGTACTTC. This encodes CASMTGTPYEQYF.

V and J are TRBV5-1 and TRBJ1-4; the D gene is possibly TRBD1 (5 bases). CDR1 SGHRS and CDR2 YFSETQ come from the germline V gene. V lost 5 bases to trimming and J lost 1 base, with 9 bases between them. The CDR3 is made up of 14 amino acids. The CDR3 spells CASSSQGTNEKLFF. The CDR3 coding sequence is TGCGCCAGCAGTAGCCAGGGAACTAATGAAAAACTGTTTTTT.

This sequence joins TRBV19 and TRBJ1-6, with 10 bases matching TRBD1. The CDR3 extends over 16 amino acids. Unmatched junction bases numbered 6, after V lost 4 bases and J lost 6 bases. Germline loops: CDR1 LNHDA, CDR2 SQIVND (reference sequence). The CDR3 nucleotides are TGTGCCAGTAGTACCCGACAGGGGGCGAGTAATTCACCCCTCCACTTT. Its translation is CASSTRQGASNSPLHF.

The chain links TRBV6-5 to TRBJ1-1; 7 bases map to TRBD1. J lost 4 bases, V lost 5 bases, and 7 bases had no gene match. Germline V CDR1 and CDR2: MNHEY, SVGAGI. This CDR3 is built from 14 residues. The CDR3 protein is CASSTQGVGTEAFF. In DNA, the CDR3 is TGTGCCAGCAGTACTCAGGGGGTGGGCACTGAAGCTTTCTTT.

This rearrangement joins TRBV2 to TRBJ2-2, with a tentative D call TRBD2 (6 bases). V lost 5 bases and J 4 bases, leaving 11 bases between the germline ends. Germline-derived CDR1 and CDR2 are SNHLY and FYNNEI. There are 14 residues in the CDR3. The CDR3 DNA reads as TGTGCCAGCAGTTGGGACTTCTCCACCGGGGAGCTGTTTTTT. This sequence encodes CASSWDFSTGELFF.

The chain combines TRBV3-1 (or the pseudogene TRBV3-2) with TRBJ1-6, with 9 bases lining up with TRBD1. This CDR3 has 15 residues. With V trimmed by 4 bases and J by 7 bases, 5 bases remained unmatched. Germline V CDR1 and CDR2: LGHDT, YNNKEL (reference sequence). The CDR3 is CASSRRTGVNSPLHF. CDR3 sequence (DNA): TGTGCCAGCAGCCGGAGGACAGGGGTGAATTCACCCCTCCACTTT.

The CDR3 nucleotides are TGTGCCAGCAGCGTAGCCGACTCCGGGACAGGGTTTGGCTACACCTTC. The encoded protein is CASSVADSGTGFGYTF. This chain connects TRBV9 to TRBJ1-2; 9 bases agree with TRBD1. The germline V gene has CDR1 SGDLS and CDR2 YYNGEE. CDR3 length: 16 amino acids. V was pared by 0 bases and J by 7 bases, with 10 bases of the junction left unmatched.

This clone was detected only once. The rearrangement links TRBV6-5 to TRBJ1-1, with D possibly TRBD1 on 5 matching bases. This CDR3 contains 15 residues. Germline lookup yields CDR1 MNHEY and CDR2 SVGAGI. V shed 4 bases and J shed 1 base, with 13 bases lying between them. The chain's CDR3 is CASSSPAGQNTEAFF. CDR3 coding DNA: TGTGCCAGCAGTTCACCTGCGGGGCAGAACACTGAAGCTTTCTTT.

V and J are TRBV29-1 and TRBJ2-7; TRBD2 agrees at 15 bases. The CDR3 runs 18 residues. Per the germline V gene, CDR1 is SQVTM and CDR2 is ANQGSEA. Unmatched junction bases numbered 10, after V lost 1 base and J lost 3 bases. CDR3 DNA: TGCAGCGTTGAAGGGGTAGAGGGACTAGCGGGGGGATTCTACGAGCAGTACTTC. It codes for CSVEGVEGLAGGFYEQYF.

This chain joins TRBV7-6 and TRBJ2-5, with 8 bases that match TRBD2. From germline, CDR1 is SGHVS and CDR2 FNYEAQ. V lost 5 bases to trimming and J lost 5 bases; unmatched junction nucleotides: 4. This CDR3 has 13 amino acids. This chain's CDR3 is CASSRGGWETQYF. CDR3 nucleotide sequence: TGTGCCAGCAGCCGCGGGGGGTGGGAGACCCAGTACTTC.

This chain connects TRBV3-1 (or the pseudogene TRBV3-2) to TRBJ2-5, with no clear D. The V and J ends lost 3 bases and 2 bases respectively, with 4 bases between them. This CDR3 is 12 amino acids long. Germline V lookup: CDR1 LGHDT, CDR2 YNNKEL (reference sequence). CDR3 protein: CASSHLQETQYF. The CDR3 DNA is TGTGCCAGCAGCCATTTACAAGAGACCCAGTACTTC.

This chain joins TRBV28 and TRBJ2-1, with a weak D call TRBD1 (6 bases). The V and J ends lost 8 bases and 4 bases respectively, with 9 bases between them. The germline V gene encodes CDR1 MDHEN and CDR2 SYDVKM. The CDR3 covers 12 residues. In nucleotides, the CDR3 is TGTGCCAGCGGTGGACAGTACAATGAGCAGTTCTTC. This sequence encodes CASGGQYNEQFF.

V is TRBV9 and J is TRBJ1-1, with 8 nucleotides matching TRBD1. This CDR3 is 13 amino acids long. V was pared by 5 bases and J by 7 bases, with 7 bases of the junction left unmatched. In germline, CDR1 is SGDLS, CDR2 YYNGEE. The CDR3 here is CASRRGQAGEAFF. DNA of the CDR3: TGTGCCAGCAGGAGGGGACAGGCGGGTGAAGCTTTCTTT.

This chain links TRBV5-6 with TRBJ1-1, with unresolved D. The CDR3 is 14 amino acids. Trimming removed 0 bases from V and 0 bases from J, with 6 bases in between. The germline CDR1 and CDR2 sequences are SGHDT and YYEEEE. The chain's CDR3 is CASSLVLVNTEAFF. The CDR3 DNA sequence: TGTGCCAGCAGCTTGGTTCTAGTGAACACTGAAGCTTTCTTT.

This rearrangement joins TRBV19 to TRBJ2-2; 8 bases are a match to TRBD2. After removal of 2 bases from V and 4 bases from J, the junction contained 9 bases not matched to a gene. CDR3 size: 17 residues. CDR1 and CDR2 from the germline V gene are LNHDA and SQIVND (reference sequence). The CDR3 sequence: CASSIRPGGPATGELFF. CDR3 nucleotide sequence: TGTGCCAGTAGTATACGGCCGGGGGGGCCGGCCACCGGGGAGCTGTTTTTT.

This clone was detected only once. This sequence joins TRBV13 and TRBJ2-3, with 8 bases identical to TRBD2. The trim removed 5 bases at V and 0 bases at J, leaving 10 bases unmatched. The CDR3 totals 17 residues. In germline, CDR1 is PRHDT, CDR2 FYEKMQ (reference sequence). The CDR3 protein is CASSVGSGGASTDTQYF. CDR3 in DNA: TGTGCCAGCAGCGTCGGGAGCGGGGGTGCTAGCACAGATACGCAGTATTTT. The entire variable domain, with the rest obtained from reference TRBV13 and TRBJ2-3, is as follows: AAGVIQSPRHLIKEKRETATLKCYPIPRHDTVYWYQQGPGQDPQFLISFYEKMQSDKGSIPDRFSAQQFSDYHSELNMSSLELGDSALYFCASSVGSGGASTDTQYFGPGTRLTVL.

This chain joins TRBV7-8 and TRBJ1-6, with D hard to call. Germline V lookup: CDR1 SGHVS, CDR2 FQNEAQ. Trimming cost V 5 bases and J 9 bases, with 8 bases left between them. This CDR3 has 12 residues. The CDR3 nucleotides are TGTGCCAGCAGCACCAACAGTTCACCCCTCCACTTT. Protein sequence: CASSTNSSPLHF.

This clone was found once. The V gene is TRBV7-3, the J gene TRBJ2-1; no definite D call. Germline V gene lookup returns CDR1 SGHTA and CDR2 FQGTGA. CDR3 length equals 15 residues. Trimming removed 5 bases at V and 13 bases at J, with 24 bases between. CDR3 protein: CASSPRSSGRIGQFF. The CDR3, as DNA: TGTGCCAGCAGCCCCCGGTCTAGTGGAAGGATCGGACAGTTCTTC.

The chain employs TRBV3-1 (or the pseudogene TRBV3-2) and TRBJ2-2; a possible D gene is TRBD1 (5 bases). Trimming removed 4 bases from V and 0 bases from J, with 15 bases in between. CDR1 and CDR2 (germline): LGHDT, YNNKEL (reference sequence). The CDR3 is 17 amino acids. The CDR3 is CASSRAGMAPNTGELFF. The CDR3 nucleotides are TGTGCCAGCAGCCGAGCAGGGATGGCCCCGAACACCGGGGAGCTGTTTTTT.

The V and J genes are TRBV15 and TRBJ1-1; D is unclear. Trimming stripped 3 bases from V and 0 bases from J, with 14 bases between. From germline, CDR1 is LNHNV and CDR2 YYDKDF (reference sequence). This CDR3 has 16 residues. CDR3 sequence reads: CATSSGEGQLNTEAFF. Written as DNA, the CDR3 is TGTGCCACCAGCAGCGGGGAAGGGCAGTTGAACACTGAAGCTTTCTTT.

This sequence joins TRBV5-1 and TRBJ1-3; no reliable D call. CDR3 size: 15 residues. Per germline, CDR1 SGHRS and CDR2 YFSETQ. Trimming took off 0 bases at V and 0 bases at J, with 7 bases between the two ends. CDR3 nucleotides: TGCGCCAGCAGCTTGGTAGCTAGCTCTGGAAACACCATATATTTT. It encodes CASSLVASSGNTIYF.

This clone was counted between two and nine times. The same CDR3 also results from other DNA sequences found in this sample. The rearrangement uses TRBV9 and TRBJ1-1; possible D gene TRBD1, 6 bases. This CDR3 is built from 14 residues. V was clipped by 2 bases and J by 0 bases, with 8 bases between them. The V gene's germline CDR1 is SGDLS and CDR2 YYNGEE. As DNA, the CDR3 is TGTGCCAGCAGCGTCGGGACAATGAACACTGAAGCTTTCTTT. Residues: CASSVGTMNTEAFF.

V is TRBV9 and J is TRBJ1-2; 9 bases fit TRBD1. The V gene's germline CDR1 is SGDLS and CDR2 YYNGEE. The CDR3 covers 15 residues. Trimming took 0 bases from V and 5 from J; bases not matched to a gene: 5. The CDR3 nucleotides are TGTGCCAGCAGCGTAGCCTGGACAGGGGTTTATGGCTACACCTTC. Its protein is CASSVAWTGVYGYTF.

This sequence joins TRBV5-5 and TRBJ1-3; D is possibly TRBD1 (5 bases). Germline lookup yields CDR1 SGHKS and CDR2 YYEKEE (reference sequence). The CDR3 covers 13 residues. Trimming stripped 0 bases from V and 4 bases from J, with 5 bases between. CDR3 region: CASSLGTGNTIYF. CDR3 sequence (DNA): TGTGCCAGCAGCTTGGGGACAGGAAACACCATATATTTT.

The genes are TRBV18 and TRBJ1-6, with D uncertain. Germline V gene data show CDR1 as KGHSH and CDR2 as LQKENI. Trimming removed 3 bases at V and 11 bases at J, with 11 bases between. The CDR3 length is 13 residues. DNA for the CDR3: TGTGCCAGCTCACCCGCTGAGCCTCCACCCCTCCACTTT. This translates into CASSPAEPPPLHF.

J is TRBJ2-5 and V is TRBV9; 7 bases are shared with TRBD2. From germline, CDR1 is SGDLS and CDR2 YYNGEE. This CDR3 contains 13 residues. J lost 5 bases, V lost 4 bases, and 5 bases had no gene match. This CDR3 reads CASSPGLIETQYF. CDR3 bases: TGTGCCAGCAGCCCGGGACTAATCGAGACCCAGTACTTC.

Here the CDR3 reads CASSEGWGGTPKGTQYF. CDR3 bases: TGTGCCAGCAGCGAGGGTTGGGGGGGCACCCCTAAAGGGACCCAGTACTTC. This chain uses TRBV9 with TRBJ2-5; the D gene is possibly TRBD2 (7 bases). Germline V gene sequence: CDR1 SGDLS, CDR2 YYNGEE. The CDR3 length is 17 residues. Trimming left V 3 bases short and J 7 bases short, with 25 bases between.